This T cell receptor (beta chain) was profiled in a study of cytomegalovirus exposure and HLA in healthy donors. Findings and limits, study-wide: The study found most TCR sequences rare, yet found some public TCRs in many donors.

Profiled with immunoSEQ multiplex PCR; TCRdb holds only in-frame clones, not every one. The sample holds about 170,000 clones, 90% to 97% seen once. V dropped 5 bases and J dropped 2 bases, with 6 bases sitting between them. The germline CDR1 and CDR2 sequences are DFQATT and SNEGSKA (reference sequence). The CDR3 has 11 residues. Comments on this clone: The antigen remains undetermined.

The sample comprised PBMCs. The chain joins TRBV20-1 to TRBJ1-2; D is unresolved. The receptor comes from a young woman in good health and CMV-seronegative. CDR3 coding DNA: TGCAGTGCTCCACTCAACTATGGCTACACCTTC. Amino acids: CSAPLNYGYTF.